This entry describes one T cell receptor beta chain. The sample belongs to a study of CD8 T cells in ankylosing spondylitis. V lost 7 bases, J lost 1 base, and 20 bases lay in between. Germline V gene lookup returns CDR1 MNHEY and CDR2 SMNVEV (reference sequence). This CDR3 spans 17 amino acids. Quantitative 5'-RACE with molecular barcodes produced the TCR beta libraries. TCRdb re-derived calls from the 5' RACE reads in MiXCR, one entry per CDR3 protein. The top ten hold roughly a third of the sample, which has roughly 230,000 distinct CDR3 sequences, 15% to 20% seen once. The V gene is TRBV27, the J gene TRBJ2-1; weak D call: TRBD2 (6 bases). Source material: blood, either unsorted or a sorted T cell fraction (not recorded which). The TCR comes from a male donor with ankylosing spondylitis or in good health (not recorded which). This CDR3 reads CASTHMSAAGSYNEQFF. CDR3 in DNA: TGTGCCAGCACCCATATGTCAGCGGCGGGATCCTACAATGAGCAGTTCTTC.